The 17 T cell receptor beta chains listed next were all sequenced from one sample in a study of blood T cell repertoires in COVID-19. The assay was immunoSEQ multiplex PCR, and TCRdb's table has in-frame clones only and misses some. The repertoire holds about 160,000 clones, with approximately 75% as singletons. The sample was peripheral blood. These receptors all come from a human donor in a cohort sampled during active COVID-19.

The chain joins TRBV7-3 to TRBJ2-1, with TRBD2 matching over 9 bases. The germline V gene encodes CDR1 SGHTA and CDR2 FQGTGA. With V trimmed by 2 bases and J by 7 bases, 6 bases remained unmatched. This CDR3 has 15 residues. Written as DNA, the CDR3 is TGTGCCAGCAGCTTAGCAGCGGGAGGTCAGAATGAGCAGTTCTTC. Protein product: CASSLAAGGQNEQFF.

CDR3 sequence: CASSSSGLAGGGETQYF. Written as DNA, the CDR3 is TGTGCCAGCAGTTCCTCCGGACTAGCGGGGGGAGGCGAGACCCAGTACTTC. The V and J genes are TRBV28 and TRBJ2-5, with 14 bases that match TRBD2. This CDR3 is built from 17 residues. Germline CDR1 MDHEN, CDR2 SYDVKM. V lost 4 bases, J lost 5 bases, and 9 bases stayed unmatched.

This chain connects TRBV4-3 to TRBJ2-7; D is ambiguous. Germline V gene data show CDR1 as LGHNA and CDR2 as YSLEER. V lost 0 bases and J 3 bases, leaving 12 bases between the germline ends. The CDR3 length is 15 residues. The CDR3 nucleotides are TGCGCCAGCAGCCAAGATCTTTACGGAGACTACGAGCAGTACTTC. Its protein product is CASSQDLYGDYEQYF.

A single count supports this clone. This chain links TRBV29-1 with TRBJ2-2; TRBD2 matches at 15 bases. In germline, CDR1 is SQVTM, CDR2 ANQGSEA. V was clipped by 5 bases and J by 7 bases; unmatched bases: 2. CDR3 length: 14 residues. The chain's CDR3 is CSVRTSGRGGELFF. In DNA form, the CDR3 reads TGCAGCGTTAGGACTAGCGGGAGGGGCGGGGAGCTGTTTTTT.

The V gene is TRBV12-3 or TRBV12-4, the J gene TRBJ2-1, with a weak D call TRBD2 (5 bases). The V and J ends lost 4 bases and 4 bases respectively, with 8 bases between them. There are 13 residues in the CDR3. Here the CDR3 reads CASSSEGYNEQFF. DNA for the CDR3: TGTGCCAGCAGTTCCGAGGGTTACAATGAGCAGTTCTTC.

J is TRBJ2-3 and V is TRBV7-6; D not resolved. The CDR3 extends over 14 amino acids. Germline lookup yields CDR1 SGHVS and CDR2 FNYEAQ. The V and J ends lost 3 bases and 1 base respectively, with 8 bases between them. CDR3 coding DNA: TGTGCCAGCAGCTTGTTGGGCGGCACAGATACGCAGTATTTT. It codes for CASSLLGGTDTQYF.

Only a few counts were recorded for this clone. The rearrangement joins TRBV9 to TRBJ1-1; D is uncertain. Germline CDR1 is SGDLS and CDR2 is YYNGEE. The CDR3 extends over 15 amino acids. Trimming shortened V by 4 bases and J by 7 bases, and 20 bases separated the two germline ends. CDR3 DNA sequence: TGTGCCAGCAGCCCACGCTCGGCCCCGGAGGGTGAAGCTTTCTTT. Encoded protein: CASSPRSAPEGEAFF.

This chain uses TRBV7-9 with TRBJ1-5, with D hard to call. CDR1 is SEHNR, CDR2 FQNEAQ, per germline (reference sequence). The CDR3 covers 16 residues. Trimming removed 1 base from V and 3 bases from J, with 13 bases in between. CDR3: CASSLESGVFNQPQHF. DNA for the CDR3: TGTGCCAGCAGCTTAGAAAGTGGAGTATTCAATCAGCCCCAGCATTTT.

The rearrangement joins TRBV5-6 to TRBJ1-4, with TRBD1 matching over 8 bases. CDR3 length equals 15 residues. J gave up 8 bases and V 4 bases, and 10 bases lay outside the gene matches. Germline V gene sequence: CDR1 SGHDT, CDR2 YYEEEE. As DNA, the CDR3 is TGTGCCAGCAGCCGGAGGACAGGGCTAGACGAAAAACTGTTTTTT. Residues: CASSRRTGLDEKLFF.

V gene TRBV29-1 combines with J gene TRBJ2-2; TRBD1 might be the D (5 bases). Germline lookup yields CDR1 SQVTM and CDR2 ANQGSEA. The CDR3 is 13 residues long. The V end was cut by 4 bases, the J end by 7 bases, with 13 bases between. This CDR3 is CSVGQSSYGELFF. CDR3 in DNA: TGCAGCGTTGGACAGTCCAGCTACGGGGAGCTGTTTTTT.

A few counts support this clone. The gene calls are TRBV11-2 and TRBJ1-1, with a tentative D call TRBD1 (5 bases). The CDR3 is 15 residues long. Trimming took off 7 bases at V and 5 bases at J, with 20 bases between the two ends. Germline V lookup: CDR1 SGHAT, CDR2 FQNNGV. In nucleotides, the CDR3 is TGTGCCAGCACCGAATACTCCAGAAGGGGTACTGAAGCTTTCTTT. It specifies CASTEYSRRGTEAFF.

V usage is TRBV12-3 or TRBV12-4 and J usage is TRBJ2-7; 8 bases line up with TRBD1. This CDR3 is 11 amino acids long. J was trimmed by 7 bases and V by 8 bases; bases with no gene match: 4. The CDR3 DNA sequence: TGTGCCAGCGCAGGGGGCCGGGAGCAGTACTTC. Encoded protein: CASAGGREQYF.

In nucleotides, the CDR3 is TGTGCCAGCAGCCGCGGACAGGTTGTTGCTGGCAATGAGCAGTTCTTC. This gives the protein CASSRGQVVAGNEQFF. The chain has TRBV7-3 and TRBJ2-1; 7 positions match TRBD1. This CDR3 has 16 amino acids. CDR1 is SGHTA, CDR2 FQGTGA, per germline. With V trimmed by 5 bases and J by 6 bases, 13 bases remained unmatched.

The V call is TRBV2, the J call TRBJ1-3, with a possible D match to TRBD1 (5 bases). Germline lookup yields CDR1 SNHLY and CDR2 FYNNEI. The CDR3 is 14 residues long. The V end was cut by 6 bases, the J end by 4 bases, with 13 bases between. The CDR3: CASSPAGQGNTIYF. CDR3 DNA: TGTGCCAGCAGCCCCGCGGGGCAGGGAAACACCATATATTTT.

CDR3 region: CASTPGQGYEQYF. The CDR3 nucleotides read TGTGCCAGCACCCCGGGACAGGGGTACGAGCAGTACTTC. The chain links TRBV12-3 or TRBV12-4 to TRBJ2-7; 10 positions agree with TRBD1. The CDR3 is made up of 13 amino acids. The V and J ends lost 7 bases and 4 bases, in that order; junction bases with no gene match: 4.

V usage is TRBV9 and J usage is TRBJ1-1; D might be TRBD1 (6 bases). Germline V gene data show CDR1 as SGDLS and CDR2 as YYNGEE. The CDR3 sequence is 12 residues long. V lost 4 bases and J 4 bases, leaving 8 bases between the germline ends. The DNA of the CDR3 is TGTGCCAGCAGCCCAGGGGTCACTGAAGCTTTCTTT. Amino acid sequence: CASSPGVTEAFF. Drawing the rest from reference TRBV9 and TRBJ1-1, the complete variable domain is DSGVTQTPKHLITATGQRVTLRCSPRSGDLSVYWYQQSLDQGLQFLIQYYNGEERAKGNILERFSAQQFPDLHSELNLSSLELGDSALYFCASSPGVTEAFFGQGTRLTVV.

The chain recombines TRBV7-6 with TRBJ1-2; tentatively, D is TRBD1 (5 bases). Germline V lookup: CDR1 SGHVS, CDR2 FNYEAQ. Deletions cut 5 bases from V and 5 bases from J, with 18 bases between. The CDR3 sequence is 15 residues long. Here the CDR3 DNA reads TGTGCCAGCAGCCGAACCGACAGCCCGGTATATGGCTACACCTTC. Protein: CASSRTDSPVYGYTF.